A selection of T cell receptor beta chains follows, all from one sample in a study of blood T cell repertoires in COVID-19. The assay was immunoSEQ multiplex PCR, and TCRdb's table has in-frame clones only and misses some. The sample yields about 210,000 clones, around 80% seen once. Sample: peripheral blood. All receptors derive from a man between 45 and 60 years old with active or convalescent COVID-19. The CDR3 runs from the conserved cysteine through the conserved F or W. The D gene is left open where the match is weak.

j_call | d_call | v_call | cdr3_aa
TRBJ1-3 | TRBD1 | TRBV28 | CASSLSGQGVNTIYF
TRBJ1-1 | . | TRBV6-5 | CASRQGVNTEAFF
TRBJ2-1 | . | TRBV27 | CASSLRGPYNEQFF
TRBJ1-3 | . | TRBV5-6 | CASSARARSFGNTIYF
TRBJ1-2 | . | TRBV27 | CASSPLVREGDNYGYTF
TRBJ2-1 | TRBD1 | TRBV5-1 | CASSIGTGGNEQFF
TRBJ1-1 | . | TRBV7-9 | CASSLVSTEAFF
TRBJ2-5 | TRBD1 | TRBV7-9 | CASRSGQGATIGTQYF
TRBJ1-6 | . | TRBV7-9 | CASGRTGNSPLHF
TRBJ2-7 | TRBD2 | TRBV11-2 | CASSLSGGYEQYF
TRBJ2-3 | . | TRBV7-3 | CASSSRGSGADTQYF
TRBJ1-2 | . | TRBV13 | CASSGSGQVNYGYTF
TRBJ2-3 | . | TRBV3-1/TRBV3-2 | CASSQDVTSLGTDTQYF
TRBJ1-6 | . | TRBV7-3 | CASSLTHGDNSPLHF
TRBJ2-1 | . | TRBV25-1 | CASRMGAEQFF
TRBJ1-2 | . | TRBV5-3 | CARRAGANYGYTF
TRBJ2-7 | TRBD2 | TRBV7-3 | CASSSGGGYSVEQYF
TRBJ2-2 | TRBD2 | TRBV19 | CASTLREGRDTGELFF
TRBJ1-4 | . | TRBV25-1 | CASSEFVGEEKLFF
TRBJ2-3 | TRBD2 | TRBV19 | CASSIPRTSGRGTDTQYF
TRBJ1-6 | TRBD1 | TRBV4-2 | CASSQDYGGTGRSPLHF
TRBJ2-1 | TRBD1 | TRBV28 | CASRPDRGKTYNEQFF
TRBJ1-1 | . | TRBV7-2 | CASSYQGNTEAFF
TRBJ1-2 | . | TRBV3-1/TRBV3-2 | CASSQDLEGGSNTF
TRBJ2-1 | TRBD2 | TRBV7-2 | CASSRTSTFNEQFF
TRBJ2-3 | TRBD2 | TRBV2 | CASTSGGASDTQYF